This TCR beta chain was profiled in a study of identical twins. V shed 4 bases and J shed 8 bases, with 15 bases lying between them. This CDR3 is built from 13 residues. Germline CDR1 SGDLS, CDR2 YYNGEE. Unique molecular identifiers were present on the cDNA, and a universal primer site came from template switching. TCRdb re-analysed the 5' RACE reads in MiXCR, keeping a single row per CDR3 protein. The sample yields about 690,000 distinct CDR3 sequences, about 20% seen once. These data are also associated with another study on T cells expressing NK-cell markers.

The receptor was derived from a young woman in good health. The chain employs TRBV9 and TRBJ1-2; tentative D call: TRBD1 (6 bases). Input material: PBMCs. The CDR3 loop is CASSPAGDRGYTF. CDR3 nucleotide sequence: TGTGCCAGCAGCCCCGCAGGGGATCGCGGCTACACCTTC.